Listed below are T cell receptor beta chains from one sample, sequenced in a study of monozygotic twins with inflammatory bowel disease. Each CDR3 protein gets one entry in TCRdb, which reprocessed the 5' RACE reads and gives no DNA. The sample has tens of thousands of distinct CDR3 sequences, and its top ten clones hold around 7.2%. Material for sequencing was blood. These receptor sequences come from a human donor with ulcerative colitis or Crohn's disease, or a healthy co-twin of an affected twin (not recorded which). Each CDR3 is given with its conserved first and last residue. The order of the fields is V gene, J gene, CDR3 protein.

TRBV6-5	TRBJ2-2	CASSSLATGDTGELFF
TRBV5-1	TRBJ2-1	CASSPGGASYNEQFF
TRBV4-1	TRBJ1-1	CASSQGQGPNTEAFF
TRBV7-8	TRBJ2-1	CASSLSTYPGLAFDEQFF
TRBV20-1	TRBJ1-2	CSLPWGGAGGLGGYTF
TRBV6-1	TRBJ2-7	CASRNRALPYEQYF
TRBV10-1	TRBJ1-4	CASRLNDDEKLFF
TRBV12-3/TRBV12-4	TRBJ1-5	CASSWADGQPQHF
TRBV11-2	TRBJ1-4	CASSATPFLRQTNEKLFF
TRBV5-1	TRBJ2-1	CASSTGERYNEQFF
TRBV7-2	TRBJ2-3	CASSLDRLPGDTQYF
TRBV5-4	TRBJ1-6	CASSSQGRSSPLHF
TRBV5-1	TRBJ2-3	CASSLTLAATDTQYF
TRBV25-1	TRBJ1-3	CASSEPRPSGNTIYF
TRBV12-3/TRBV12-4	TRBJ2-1	CASSSHGTSGYNEQFF
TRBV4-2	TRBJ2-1	CASSQGVLAGNNEQFF
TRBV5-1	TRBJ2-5	CASSLGPEVGDQETQYF
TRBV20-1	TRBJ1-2	CSASVGGYGYTF
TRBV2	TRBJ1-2	CASSEQGGGYTF
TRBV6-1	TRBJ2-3	CASTTASTDTQYF
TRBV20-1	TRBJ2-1	CSASGKPGKDNEQFF
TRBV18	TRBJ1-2	CASRGAPNYGYTF
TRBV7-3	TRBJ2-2	CASSSTPNTGELFF
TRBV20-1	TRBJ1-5	CSATGGESQPQHF
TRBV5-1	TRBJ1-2	CASSRTGIGYGYTF
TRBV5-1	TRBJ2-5	CASSRTGQETQYF
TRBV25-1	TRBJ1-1	CASMGQGAFGNTEAFF